The next 22 T cell receptor beta chains were all read from a single sample in a study of T-cell memory formation after mild COVID-19. Each CDR3 protein gets one entry after TCRdb re-called the 5' RACE reads with MiXCR. The sample records roughly 450,000 distinct CDR3 sequences, 15% to 20% being singletons. Sequences were obtained from PBMCs or a T cell subset sorted from them (not recorded which). The receptor set was obtained from an adult woman who had mild COVID-19 (a few samples of this study predate the infection). Cell type and time point are not known.

This clonotype has a handful of counts. The J gene is TRBJ1-4, the V gene TRBV29-1; 7 nucleotides match TRBD1. Germline V gives CDR1 SQVTM, CDR2 ANQGSEA. The CDR3 spans 12 residues. The J segment lost 10 bases and the V segment lost 7 bases, leaving 9 bases of the junction unmatched. CDR3 sequence (DNA): TGCAGCGCCCTGACAGGGTCGGGAAAACTGTTTTTT. The encoded protein is CSALTGSGKLFF.

This chain uses TRBV19 with TRBJ1-1; D not certain. Germline assignment: CDR1 LNHDA and CDR2 SQIVND (reference sequence). The CDR3 sequence is 12 residues long. V shed 5 bases and J shed 4 bases, with 8 bases lying between them. This chain's CDR3 is CASSRVGTEAFF. In DNA, the CDR3 is TGTGCCAGTAGTCGGGTGGGCACTGAAGCTTTCTTT. Full variable domain (remainder filled in from reference TRBV19 and TRBJ1-1): DGGITQSPKYLFRKEGQNVTLSCEQNLNHDAMYWYRQDPGQGLRLIYYSQIVNDFQKGDIAEGYSVSREKKESFPLTVTSAQKNPTAFYLCASSRVGTEAFFGQGTRLTVV.

The V and J genes are TRBV12-3 or TRBV12-4 and TRBJ2-1; D is undetermined. This CDR3 region has 15 residues. V was trimmed by 2 bases and J by 5 bases, leaving 13 bases between them. The CDR3 is CASSLSSPANNEQFF. DNA of the CDR3: TGTGCCAGCAGTTTATCCAGCCCAGCGAACAATGAGCAGTTCTTC.

The V and J genes are TRBV5-1 and TRBJ2-1, with D unresolved. The CDR3 consists of 17 residues. Germline V gene sequence: CDR1 SGHRS, CDR2 YFSETQ. Between the trimmed V and J ends, which lost 0 bases and 0 bases, there was a span of 13 bases. CDR3 loop: CASSLGPTTGSYNEQFF. CDR3 DNA sequence: TGCGCCAGCAGCTTGGGGCCTACGACCGGCTCCTACAATGAGCAGTTCTTC. Based on the CDR3 plus reference TRBV5-1 and TRBJ2-1, the full variable domain is KAGVTQTPRYLIKTRGQQVTLSCSPISGHRSVSWYQQTPGQGLQFLFEYFSETQRNKGNFPGRFSGRQFSNSRSEMNVSTLELGDSALYLCASSLGPTTGSYNEQFFGPGTRLTVL.

This clonotype appeared many times. The chain is built from TRBV6-1 and TRBJ2-7; the D is unclear. CDR1 and CDR2 from the germline V gene are MNHNS and SASEGT. Trimming removed 5 bases from V and 3 bases from J, with 8 bases in between. The CDR3 covers 12 residues. CDR3 amino acids: CASSLPSYEQYF. The CDR3 DNA reads TGTGCCAGCAGTCTCCCTAGCTACGAGCAGTACTTC.

V gene TRBV7-9 combines with J gene TRBJ2-1, with D possibly TRBD1 on 5 matching bases. The V and J ends lost 5 bases and 13 bases respectively, with 18 bases between them. Germline V gives CDR1 SEHNR, CDR2 FQNEAQ (reference sequence). The CDR3 sequence is 13 residues long. The CDR3 loop is CASSPPAAGYQFF. The CDR3 nucleotides are TGTGCCAGCAGCCCCCCCGCGGCAGGGTATCAGTTCTTC.

Only a few counts were recorded for this clonotype. The V gene is TRBV20-1, the J gene TRBJ1-2, with 12 bases identical to TRBD1. The CDR3 is made up of 13 amino acids. V shed 6 bases and J 5 bases; nucleotides not matched to a gene: 4. The germline V gene encodes CDR1 DFQATT and CDR2 SNEGSKA (reference sequence). The CDR3 spells CSASGQGAYGYTF. The CDR3 nucleotides read TGCAGTGCCTCGGGACAGGGGGCTTATGGCTACACCTTC.

The chain has TRBV9 and TRBJ2-2; D unresolved. Trimming shortened V by 4 bases and J by 7 bases, and 17 bases separated the two germline ends. The CDR3 loop spans 15 amino acids. The germline gives CDR1 SGDLS, CDR2 YYNGEE. CDR3 nucleotide sequence: TGTGCCAGCAGCCCTTCCTCGGCGGAGAGCGGGGAGCTGTTTTTT. Translation gives CASSPSSAESGELFF.

The sample holds many counts of this clonotype. The gene calls are TRBV5-1 and TRBJ2-1; D may be TRBD2 (5 bases). CDR1 and CDR2 from the germline V gene are SGHRS and YFSETQ. The CDR3 totals 16 residues. Trimming took off 1 base at V and 5 bases at J, with 16 bases between the two ends. The CDR3 DNA is TGCGCCAGCAGCTTGCTCAGCGGACGTCCTGACAATGAGCAGTTCTTC. This encodes CASSLLSGRPDNEQFF. The whole variable domain, remainder taken from reference TRBV5-1 and TRBJ2-1, is KAGVTQTPRYLIKTRGQQVTLSCSPISGHRSVSWYQQTPGQGLQFLFEYFSETQRNKGNFPGRFSGRQFSNSRSEMNVSTLELGDSALYLCASSLLSGRPDNEQFFGPGTRLTVL.

The chain employs TRBV9 and TRBJ1-3; D gene unclear. Germline V CDR1 and CDR2: SGDLS, YYNGEE. This CDR3 region has 16 residues. Trimming removed 3 bases at V and 0 bases at J, with 13 bases between. CDR3: CASSGTLVGSGNTIYF. The CDR3 coding sequence is TGTGCCAGCAGCGGGACCCTGGTGGGCTCTGGAAACACCATATATTTT.

This clonotype occurred a few times. The V call is TRBV5-4, the J call TRBJ1-1; 7 nucleotides agree with TRBD1. The V segment lost 4 bases and the J segment 1 base; nucleotides outside the gene matches: 4. CDR1 and CDR2 from the germline V gene are SGHNT and YYREEE (reference sequence). CDR3 size: 14 residues. CDR3 loop: CASSHDRANTEAFF. The CDR3 nucleotides are TGTGCCAGCAGCCACGACAGGGCGAACACTGAAGCTTTCTTT. The full variable domain, with the rest looked up from reference TRBV5-4 and TRBJ1-1, is ETGVTQSPTHLIKTRGQQVTLRCSSQSGHNTVSWYQQALGQGPQFIFQYYREEENGRGNFPPRFSGLQFPNYSSELNVNALELDDSALYLCASSHDRANTEAFFGQGTRLTVV.

The chain is built from TRBV6-6 and TRBJ2-1, with a possible D match to TRBD2 (6 bases). CDR3 length equals 15 residues. The V end lost 4 bases, the J end lost 7 bases, and 17 bases lay between the germline ends. Germline V lookup: CDR1 MNHNY, CDR2 SVGAGI (reference sequence). CDR3 DNA: TGTGCCAGCAGTTTCCGGGACCCTGGGAGGAATGAGCAGTTCTTC. As protein: CASSFRDPGRNEQFF.

V and J are TRBV6-2 or TRBV6-3 and TRBJ2-7; D gene unclear. Trimming left V 2 bases short and J 4 bases short, with 12 bases between. The CDR3 is 14 amino acids. Germline CDR1 and CDR2: MNHEY and SVGEGT. The CDR3 nucleotides read TGTGCCAGCAGTTACGCGACTCATACTTACGAGCAGTACTTC. Amino acids: CASSYATHTYEQYF.

This clonotype was counted only a few times. CDR3 nucleotides: TGTGCCAGCAGCGTAGTGGCAGGGTGGAACACCGGGGAGCTGTTTTTT. Amino acids: CASSVVAGWNTGELFF. V usage is TRBV9 and J usage is TRBJ2-2, with D possibly matching TRBD1 (5 bases). V gave up 0 bases and J gave up 1 base, with 10 bases separating them. The germline gives CDR1 SGDLS, CDR2 YYNGEE. This CDR3 is built from 16 residues.

At least ten counts were recorded for this clonotype. The genes are TRBV28 and TRBJ2-1; 9 bases match TRBD1. Trimming removed 8 bases from V and 4 bases from J; junction bases left unmatched: 3. CDR1 MDHEN and CDR2 SYDVKM come from the germline V gene. CDR3 size: 13 residues. The CDR3 nucleotides are TGTGCCAGCTGGGGACAGGGTTACAATGAGCAGTTCTTC. Encoded protein: CASWGQGYNEQFF.

The table lists this clonotype with a few counts. This chain connects TRBV15 to TRBJ2-1; D not resolved. The CDR3 contains 14 residues. Per germline, CDR1 LNHNV and CDR2 YYDKDF (reference sequence). V was cut by 5 bases and J by 8 bases, with 16 bases left in between. Here the CDR3 reads CATSAEAPQHEQFF. CDR3 coding DNA: TGTGCCACCAGCGCCGAAGCCCCCCAACATGAGCAGTTCTTC.

The V and J genes are TRBV6-5 and TRBJ2-1; 10 bases map to TRBD2. This CDR3 contains 15 residues. V shed 8 bases and J 5 bases; nucleotides not matched to a gene: 9. Per germline, CDR1 MNHEY and CDR2 SVGAGI. This CDR3 is CASRLAGGSDNEQFF. CDR3 DNA sequence: TGTGCCAGCCGTTTAGCGGGAGGAAGCGACAATGAGCAGTTCTTC.

CDR3 protein: CASSMGQAVNQPQHF. In nucleotides, the CDR3 is TGTGCCAGCAGTATGGGACAGGCAGTCAATCAGCCCCAGCATTTT. V and J are TRBV12-3 or TRBV12-4 and TRBJ1-5, with 8 bases matching TRBD1. Trimming at V came to 5 bases and at J to 3 bases, leaving 6 bases not matched to a gene. The CDR3 is 15 residues long.

This clonotype was seen only a few times. The V gene is TRBV5-6, the J gene TRBJ2-1; 7 positions match TRBD2. The germline V gene has CDR1 SGHDT and CDR2 YYEEEE. Unmatched junction bases numbered 11, after V lost 0 bases and J lost 8 bases. This CDR3 contains 16 residues. The CDR3 loop reads CASSLGTGLAAYEQFF. Written as DNA, the CDR3 is TGTGCCAGCAGCTTGGGAACGGGCCTAGCGGCGTATGAGCAGTTCTTC.

The sample holds a few counts of this clonotype. The V and J genes are TRBV5-1 and TRBJ1-6; TRBD1 matches at 9 bases. J lost 4 bases, V lost 3 bases, and 5 bases had no gene match. CDR1 and CDR2 (germline): SGHRS, YFSETQ. The CDR3 runs to 16 residues. CDR3 sequence (DNA): TGCGCCAGCAGCTCGCACGACAGGGGGTATAATTCACCCCTCCACTTT. Encoded protein: CASSSHDRGYNSPLHF.

This clonotype has more than one count but fewer than ten. The chain combines TRBV5-5 with TRBJ2-7; 7 nucleotides align to TRBD2. Looked up from germline, CDR1 is SGHKS and CDR2 is YYEKEE (reference sequence). CDR3 length: 14 amino acids. V gave up 4 bases and J gave up 3 bases; unmatched junction bases: 7. As DNA, the CDR3 is TGTGCCAGCAGCCCCGACGGGGGGATCTACGAGCAGTACTTC. Encoded protein: CASSPDGGIYEQYF.

This clonotype was counted only a few times. The chain has TRBV4-2 and TRBJ1-1; weak D call: TRBD1 (5 bases). CDR3 length: 14 amino acids. V lost 1 base and J lost 5, with 11 bases in between. Germline values: CDR1 LGHNA, CDR2 YNFKEQ. The CDR3, as DNA: TGTGCCAGCAGCCAAGGCGGGGGGAGGACTGAAGCTTTCTTT. It encodes CASSQGGGRTEAFF.